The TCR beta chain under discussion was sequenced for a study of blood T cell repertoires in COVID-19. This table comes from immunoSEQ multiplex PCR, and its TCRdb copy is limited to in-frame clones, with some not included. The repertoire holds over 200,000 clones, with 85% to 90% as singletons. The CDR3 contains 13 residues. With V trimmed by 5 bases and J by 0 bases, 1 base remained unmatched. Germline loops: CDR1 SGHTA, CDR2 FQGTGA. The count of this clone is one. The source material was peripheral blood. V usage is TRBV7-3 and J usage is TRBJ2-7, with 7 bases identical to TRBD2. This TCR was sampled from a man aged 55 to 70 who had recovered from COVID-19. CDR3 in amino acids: CASSPGGSYEQYF. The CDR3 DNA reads TGTGCCAGCAGCCCGGGGGGCTCCTACGAGCAGTACTTC. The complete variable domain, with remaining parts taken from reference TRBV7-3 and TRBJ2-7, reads GAGVSQTPSNKVTEKGKYVELRCDPISGHTALYWYRQSLGQGPEFLIYFQGTGAADDSGLPNDRFFAVRPEGSVSTLKIQRTERGDSAVYLCASSPGGSYEQYFGPGTRLTVT.